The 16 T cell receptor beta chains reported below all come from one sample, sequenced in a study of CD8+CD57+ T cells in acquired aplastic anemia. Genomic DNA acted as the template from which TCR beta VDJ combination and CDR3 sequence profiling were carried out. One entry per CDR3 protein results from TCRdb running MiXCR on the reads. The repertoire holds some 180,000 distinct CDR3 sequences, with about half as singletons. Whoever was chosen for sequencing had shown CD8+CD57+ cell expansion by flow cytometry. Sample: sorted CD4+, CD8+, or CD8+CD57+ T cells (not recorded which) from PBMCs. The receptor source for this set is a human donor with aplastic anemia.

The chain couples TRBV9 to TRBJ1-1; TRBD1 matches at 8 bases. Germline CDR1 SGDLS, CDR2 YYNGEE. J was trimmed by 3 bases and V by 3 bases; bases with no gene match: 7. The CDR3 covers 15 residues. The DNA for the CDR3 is TGTGCCAGCAGCGCAGGGGGCGCGGGTGACACTGAAGCTTTCTTT. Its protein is CASSAGGAGDTEAFF. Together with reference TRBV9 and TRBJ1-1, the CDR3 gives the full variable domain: DSGVTQTPKHLITATGQRVTLRCSPRSGDLSVYWYQQSLDQGLQFLIQYYNGEERAKGNILERFSAQQFPDLHSELNLSSLELGDSALYFCASSAGGAGDTEAFFGQGTRLTVV.

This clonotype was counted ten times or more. The CDR3 is CAISDLLGKNSPLHF. CDR3 DNA: TGTGCCATCAGTGATCTCTTAGGAAAAAATTCACCCCTCCACTTT. The V gene is TRBV10-3, the J gene TRBJ1-6; D is undetermined. Trimming stripped 3 bases from V and 7 bases from J, with 13 bases between. This CDR3 comprises 15 residues. Germline values: CDR1 ENHRY, CDR2 SYGVKD.

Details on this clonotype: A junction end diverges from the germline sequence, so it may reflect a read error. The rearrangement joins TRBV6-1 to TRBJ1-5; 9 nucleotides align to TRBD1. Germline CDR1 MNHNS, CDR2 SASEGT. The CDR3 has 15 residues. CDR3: CASIRDRDCNQPQHF. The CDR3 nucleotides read TGTGCCAGCATTCGGGACAGGGATTGTAATCAACCCCAGCATTTT.

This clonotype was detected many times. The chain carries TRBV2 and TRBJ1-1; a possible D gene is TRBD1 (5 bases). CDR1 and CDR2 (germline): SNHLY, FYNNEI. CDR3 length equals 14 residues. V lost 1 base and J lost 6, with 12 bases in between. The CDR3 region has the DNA TGTGCCAGCAGTGAAGGTGGGGGGTGGGCTGAAGCTTTCTTT. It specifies CASSEGGGWAEAFF.

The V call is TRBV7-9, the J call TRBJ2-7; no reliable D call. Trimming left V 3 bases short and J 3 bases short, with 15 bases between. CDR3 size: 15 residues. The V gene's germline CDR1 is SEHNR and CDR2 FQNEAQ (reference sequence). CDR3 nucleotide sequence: TGTGCCAGCAGCTTGGGTAATGGGTTAAACTACGAGCAGTACTTC. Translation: CASSLGNGLNYEQYF.

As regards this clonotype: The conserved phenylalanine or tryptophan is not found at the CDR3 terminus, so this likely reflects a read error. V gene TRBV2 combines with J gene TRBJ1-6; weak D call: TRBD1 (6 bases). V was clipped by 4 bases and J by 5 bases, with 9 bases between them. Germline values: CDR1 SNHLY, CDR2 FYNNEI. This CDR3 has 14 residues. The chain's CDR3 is CASSGQADNSPLHY. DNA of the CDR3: TGTGCCAGCAGTGGACAGGCAGATAATTCACCCCTCCACTAT.

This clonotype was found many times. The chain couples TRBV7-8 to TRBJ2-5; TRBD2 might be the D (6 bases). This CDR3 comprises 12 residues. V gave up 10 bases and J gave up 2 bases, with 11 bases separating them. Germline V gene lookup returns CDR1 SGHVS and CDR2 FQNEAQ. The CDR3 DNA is TGTGCCACCGAGGGACTTCAAGAGACCCAGTACTTC. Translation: CATEGLQETQYF.

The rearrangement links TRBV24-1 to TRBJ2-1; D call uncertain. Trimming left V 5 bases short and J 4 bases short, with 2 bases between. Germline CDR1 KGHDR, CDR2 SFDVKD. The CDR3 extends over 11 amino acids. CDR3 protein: CATSAYNEQFF. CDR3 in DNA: TGTGCCACCAGTGCATACAATGAGCAGTTCTTC.

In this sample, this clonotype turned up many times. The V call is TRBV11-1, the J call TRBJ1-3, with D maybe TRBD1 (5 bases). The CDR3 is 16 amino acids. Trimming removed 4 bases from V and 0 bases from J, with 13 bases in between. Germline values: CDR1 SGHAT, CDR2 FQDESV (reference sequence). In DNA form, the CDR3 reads TGTGCCAGCAGCTCCACCGGGACCCTCTCTGGAAACACCATATATTTT. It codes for CASSSTGTLSGNTIYF.

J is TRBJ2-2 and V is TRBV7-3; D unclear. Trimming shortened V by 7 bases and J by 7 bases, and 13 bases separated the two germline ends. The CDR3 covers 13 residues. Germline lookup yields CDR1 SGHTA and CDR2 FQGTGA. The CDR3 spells CASKELQGGELFF. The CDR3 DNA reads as TGTGCCAGCAAGGAACTCCAAGGCGGGGAGCTGTTTTTT.

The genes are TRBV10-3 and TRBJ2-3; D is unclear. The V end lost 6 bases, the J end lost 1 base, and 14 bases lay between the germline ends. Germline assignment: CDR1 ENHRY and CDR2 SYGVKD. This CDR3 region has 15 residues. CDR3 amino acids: CAIRPDLLRTDTQYF. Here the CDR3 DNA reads TGTGCCATCAGGCCGGACCTCTTACGCACAGATACGCAGTATTTT.

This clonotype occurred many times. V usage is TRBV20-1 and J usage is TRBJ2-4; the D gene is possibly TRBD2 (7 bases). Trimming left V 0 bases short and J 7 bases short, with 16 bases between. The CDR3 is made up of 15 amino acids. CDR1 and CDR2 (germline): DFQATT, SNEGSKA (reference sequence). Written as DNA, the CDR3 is TGCAGTGCTAGAGATCGGGGGGCAGAGTGGAACATTCAGTACTTC. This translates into CSARDRGAEWNIQYF.

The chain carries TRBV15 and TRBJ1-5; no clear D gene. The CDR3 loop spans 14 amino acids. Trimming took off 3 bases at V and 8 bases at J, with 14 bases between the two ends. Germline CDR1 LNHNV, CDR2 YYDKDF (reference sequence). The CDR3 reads CATSSVSEGKPQHF. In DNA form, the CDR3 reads TGTGCCACCAGCAGCGTCAGTGAGGGCAAGCCCCAGCATTTT.

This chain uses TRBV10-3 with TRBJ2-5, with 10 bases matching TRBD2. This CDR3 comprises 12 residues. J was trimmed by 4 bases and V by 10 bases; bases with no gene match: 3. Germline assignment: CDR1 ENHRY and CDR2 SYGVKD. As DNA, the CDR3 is TGTGCCACTCGACTAGCGGGAGAGACCCAGTACTTC. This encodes CATRLAGETQYF.

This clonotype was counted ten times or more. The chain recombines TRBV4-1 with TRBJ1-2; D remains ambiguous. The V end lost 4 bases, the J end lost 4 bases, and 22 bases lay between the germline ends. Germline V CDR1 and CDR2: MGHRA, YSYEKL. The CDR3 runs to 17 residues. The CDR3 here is CASSPRASDERFYGYTF. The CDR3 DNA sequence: TGCGCCAGCAGCCCCCGCGCTTCGGACGAACGATTCTATGGCTACACCTTC.

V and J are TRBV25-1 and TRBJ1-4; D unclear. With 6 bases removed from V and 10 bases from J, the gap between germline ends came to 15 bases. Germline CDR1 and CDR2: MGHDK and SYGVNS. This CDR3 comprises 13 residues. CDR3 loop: CASSPDGLRKLFF. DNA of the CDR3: TGTGCCAGCAGCCCAGACGGATTGAGAAAACTGTTTTTT.